Listed below are T cell receptor beta chains from one sample, sequenced in a study of blood T cell repertoires in COVID-19. Libraries were prepared by immunoSEQ multiplex PCR; TCRdb keeps only in-frame clonotypes and omits some of them. The sample has 200,000 to 250,000 clones, around 82% seen once. The sequencing input was peripheral blood. The origin of the receptors is a woman aged 55-75 years with acute or convalescent COVID-19. Each CDR3 is given with its conserved first and last residue.

CDR3 protein | J gene | V gene
CASSLGQGVRYGYTF | TRBJ1-2 | TRBV5-4
CASSGSGQALYGYTF | TRBJ1-2 | TRBV10-2
CASSRRNYGYTF | TRBJ1-2 | TRBV7-8
CASKVEGTQNQPQHF | TRBJ1-5 | TRBV2
CASSLGQGYESYGYTF | TRBJ1-2 | TRBV7-2
CASSSGSYEQYF | TRBJ2-7 | TRBV19
CATSRDRVDEKLFF | TRBJ1-4 | TRBV15
CASSLVRDYGYTF | TRBJ1-2 | TRBV7-9
CASSLNPRGYEQYF | TRBJ2-7 | TRBV7-8
CASSPTLAGEITDTQYF | TRBJ2-3 | TRBV5-1
CASSPGGTEAFF | TRBJ1-1 | TRBV19
CASSLFPGGNTIYF | TRBJ1-3 | TRBV5-6
CASSKDLAGSSYNEQFF | TRBJ2-1 | TRBV21-1
CASSQETGNTDTQYF | TRBJ2-3 | TRBV5-6
CASSQVWGENQPQHF | TRBJ1-5 | TRBV4-2